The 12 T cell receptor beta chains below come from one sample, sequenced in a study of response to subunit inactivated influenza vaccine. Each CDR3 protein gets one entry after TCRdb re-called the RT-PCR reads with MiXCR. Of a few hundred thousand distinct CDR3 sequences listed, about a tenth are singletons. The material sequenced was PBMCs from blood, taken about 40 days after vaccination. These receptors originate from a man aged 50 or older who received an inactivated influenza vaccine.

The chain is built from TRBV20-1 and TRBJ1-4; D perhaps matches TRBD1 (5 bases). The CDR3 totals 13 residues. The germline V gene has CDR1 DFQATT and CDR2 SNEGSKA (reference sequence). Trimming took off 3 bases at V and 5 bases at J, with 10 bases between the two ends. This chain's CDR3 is CSASLQENEKLFF. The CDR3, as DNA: TGCAGTGCTAGCCTACAGGAGAATGAAAAACTGTTTTTT.

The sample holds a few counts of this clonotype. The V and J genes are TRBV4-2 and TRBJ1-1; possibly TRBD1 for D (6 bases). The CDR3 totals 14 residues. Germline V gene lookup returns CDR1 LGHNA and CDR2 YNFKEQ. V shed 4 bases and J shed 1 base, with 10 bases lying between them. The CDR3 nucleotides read TGTGCCAGCAGCCCCCGGGACAAGAACACTGAAGCTTTCTTT. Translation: CASSPRDKNTEAFF.

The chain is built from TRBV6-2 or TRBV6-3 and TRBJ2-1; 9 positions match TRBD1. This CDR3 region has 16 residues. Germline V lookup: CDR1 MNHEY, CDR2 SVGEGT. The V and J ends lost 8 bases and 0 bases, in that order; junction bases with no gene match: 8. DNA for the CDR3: TGTGCCAGCCGCCAGCCGGGACAGGGCTCCTACAATGAGCAGTTCTTC. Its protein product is CASRQPGQGSYNEQFF.

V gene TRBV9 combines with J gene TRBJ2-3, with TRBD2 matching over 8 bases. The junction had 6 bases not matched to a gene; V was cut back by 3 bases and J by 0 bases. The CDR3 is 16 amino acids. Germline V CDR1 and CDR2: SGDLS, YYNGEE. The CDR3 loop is CASSDAGGGSTDTQYF. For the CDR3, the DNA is TGTGCCAGCAGCGACGCCGGCGGGGGGAGCACAGATACGCAGTATTTT.

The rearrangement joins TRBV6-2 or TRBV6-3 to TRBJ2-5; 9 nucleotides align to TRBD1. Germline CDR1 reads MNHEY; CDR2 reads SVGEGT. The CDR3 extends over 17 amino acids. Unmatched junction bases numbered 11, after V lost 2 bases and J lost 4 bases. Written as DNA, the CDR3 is TGTGCCAGCAGTTACCCTAGGGACAGGGTCGGTTTAGAGACCCAGTACTTC. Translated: CASSYPRDRVGLETQYF.

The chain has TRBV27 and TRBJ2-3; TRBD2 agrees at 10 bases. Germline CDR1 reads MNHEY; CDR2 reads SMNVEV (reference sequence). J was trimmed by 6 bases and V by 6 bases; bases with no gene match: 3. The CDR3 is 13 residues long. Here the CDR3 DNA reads TGTGCCAGCAGGAGCGGGGGGGCGGATACGCAGTATTTT. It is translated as CASRSGGADTQYF.

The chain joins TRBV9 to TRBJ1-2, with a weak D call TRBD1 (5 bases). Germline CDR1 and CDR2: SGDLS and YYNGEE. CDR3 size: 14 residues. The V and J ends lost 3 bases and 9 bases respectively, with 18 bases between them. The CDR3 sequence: CASSGVRGRFSYTF. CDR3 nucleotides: TGTGCCAGCAGCGGAGTGCGGGGCCGTTTTAGCTACACCTTC.

CDR3 region: CASSLDAGGPQEQFF. The DNA for the CDR3 is TGTGCCAGCAGCTTAGACGCGGGGGGGCCCCAGGAGCAGTTCTTC. The V gene is TRBV7-8, the J gene TRBJ2-1; 9 bases agree with TRBD2. V shed 1 base, J shed 10 bases, and the junction held 8 bases outside the gene matches. CDR1 is SGHVS and CDR2 is FQNEAQ in the germline V gene. The CDR3 runs to 15 residues.

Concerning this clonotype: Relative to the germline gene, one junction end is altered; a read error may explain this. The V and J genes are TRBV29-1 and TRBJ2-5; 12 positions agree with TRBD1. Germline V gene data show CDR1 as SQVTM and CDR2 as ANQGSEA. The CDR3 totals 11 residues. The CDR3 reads CSVEAPGQGAF. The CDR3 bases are TGCAGCGTTGAGGCCCCGGGACAGGGGGCTTTC.

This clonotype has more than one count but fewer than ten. CDR3 sequence: CASSTGEGKLFF. The CDR3 DNA sequence: TGTGCCAGCAGTACAGGGGAGGGGAAACTGTTTTTT. This sequence joins TRBV6-5 and TRBJ1-4; TRBD1 agrees at 7 bases. The CDR3 spans 12 residues. Unmatched junction bases numbered 5, after V lost 5 bases and J lost 11 bases. Germline assignment: CDR1 MNHEY and CDR2 SVGAGI.

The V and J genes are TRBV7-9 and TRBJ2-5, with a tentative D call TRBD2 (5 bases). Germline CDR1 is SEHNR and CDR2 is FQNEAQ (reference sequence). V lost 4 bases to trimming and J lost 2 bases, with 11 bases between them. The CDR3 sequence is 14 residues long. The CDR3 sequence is CASSWAGIQETQYF. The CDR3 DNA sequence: TGTGCCAGCAGCTGGGCCGGGATACAAGAGACCCAGTACTTC.

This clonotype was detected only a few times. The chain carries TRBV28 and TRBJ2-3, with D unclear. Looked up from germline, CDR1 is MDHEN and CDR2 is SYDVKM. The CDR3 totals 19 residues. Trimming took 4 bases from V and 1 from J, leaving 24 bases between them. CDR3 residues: CASSYLIPNGPRGTDTQYF. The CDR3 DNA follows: TGTGCCAGCAGTTACCTTATCCCCAACGGTCCTCGGGGCACAGATACGCAGTATTTT. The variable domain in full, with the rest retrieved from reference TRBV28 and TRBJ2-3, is DVKVTQSSRYLVKRTGEKVFLECVQDMDHENMFWYRQDPGLGLRLIYFSYDVKMKEKGDIPEGYSVSREKKERFSLILESASTNQTSMYLCASSYLIPNGPRGTDTQYFGPGTRLTVL.